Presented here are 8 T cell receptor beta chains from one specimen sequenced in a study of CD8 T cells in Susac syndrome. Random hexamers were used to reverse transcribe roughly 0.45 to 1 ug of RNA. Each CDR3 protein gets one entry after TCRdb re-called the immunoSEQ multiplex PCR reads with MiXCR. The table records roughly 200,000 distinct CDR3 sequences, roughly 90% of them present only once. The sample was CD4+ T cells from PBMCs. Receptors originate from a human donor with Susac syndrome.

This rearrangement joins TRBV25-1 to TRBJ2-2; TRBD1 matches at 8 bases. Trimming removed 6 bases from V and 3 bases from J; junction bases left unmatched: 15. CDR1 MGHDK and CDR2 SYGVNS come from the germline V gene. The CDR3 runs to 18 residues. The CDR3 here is CASRTIRTGYGDTGELFF. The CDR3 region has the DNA TGTGCCAGCAGAACAATCCGGACAGGGTACGGGGACACCGGGGAGCTGTTTTTT.

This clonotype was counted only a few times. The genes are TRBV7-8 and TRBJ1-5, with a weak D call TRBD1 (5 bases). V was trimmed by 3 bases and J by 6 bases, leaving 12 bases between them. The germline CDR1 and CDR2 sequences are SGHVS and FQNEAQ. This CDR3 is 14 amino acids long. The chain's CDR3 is CASSLGQGGQPQHF. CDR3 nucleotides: TGTGCCAGCAGCTTGGGGCAGGGCGGTCAGCCCCAGCATTTT. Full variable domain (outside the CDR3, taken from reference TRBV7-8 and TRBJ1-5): GAGVSQSPRYKVAKRGQDVALRCDPISGHVSLFWYQQALGQGPEFLTYFQNEAQLDKSGLPSDRFFAERPEGSVSTLKIQRTQQEDSAVYLCASSLGQGGQPQHFGDGTRLSIL.

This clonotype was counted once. For the CDR3, the DNA is TGCAGCGTTGATGTACAGGGATTGAACACTGAAGCTTTCTTT. This gives the protein CSVDVQGLNTEAFF. The V call is TRBV29-1, the J call TRBJ1-1, with D possibly being TRBD1 (6 bases). CDR1 and CDR2 (germline): SQVTM, ANQGSEA. The V gene lost 3 bases and the J gene lost 0 bases, with 11 bases spanning the gap. The CDR3 totals 14 residues.

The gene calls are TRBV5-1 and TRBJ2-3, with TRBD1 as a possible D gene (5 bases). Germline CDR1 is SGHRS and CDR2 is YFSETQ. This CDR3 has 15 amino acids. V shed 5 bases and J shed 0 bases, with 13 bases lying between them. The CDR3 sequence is CASSEGALSTDTQYF. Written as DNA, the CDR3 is TGCGCCAGCAGTGAAGGGGCACTGAGCACAGATACGCAGTATTTT.

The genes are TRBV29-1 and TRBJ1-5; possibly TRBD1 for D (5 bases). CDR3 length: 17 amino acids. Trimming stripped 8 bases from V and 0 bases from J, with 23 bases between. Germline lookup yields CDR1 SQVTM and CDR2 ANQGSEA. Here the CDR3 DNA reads TGCAGCTCGGGACCGCCGACTCCGCCCAATAGCAATCAGCCCCAGCATTTT. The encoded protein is CSSGPPTPPNSNQPQHF.

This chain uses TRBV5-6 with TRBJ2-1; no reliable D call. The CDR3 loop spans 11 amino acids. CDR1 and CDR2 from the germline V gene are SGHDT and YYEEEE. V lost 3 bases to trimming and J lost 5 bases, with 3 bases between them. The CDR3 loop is CASSWDNEQFF. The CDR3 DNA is TGTGCCAGCAGCTGGGACAATGAGCAGTTCTTC.

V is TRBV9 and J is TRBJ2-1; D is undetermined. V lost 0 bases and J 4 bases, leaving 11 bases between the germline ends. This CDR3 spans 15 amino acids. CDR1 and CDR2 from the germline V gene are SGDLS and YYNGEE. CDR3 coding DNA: TGTGCCAGCAGCGTAGGGCAGCCCACGTACAATGAGCAGTTCTTC. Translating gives CASSVGQPTYNEQFF.

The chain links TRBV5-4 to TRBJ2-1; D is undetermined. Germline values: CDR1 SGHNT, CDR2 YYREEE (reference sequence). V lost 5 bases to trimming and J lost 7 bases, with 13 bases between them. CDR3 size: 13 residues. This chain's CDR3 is CASSGTLGNEQFF. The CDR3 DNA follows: TGTGCCAGCAGTGGAACACTCGGGAATGAGCAGTTCTTC. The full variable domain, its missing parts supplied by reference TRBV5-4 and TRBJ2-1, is ETGVTQSPTHLIKTRGQQVTLRCSSQSGHNTVSWYQQALGQGPQFIFQYYREEENGRGNFPPRFSGLQFPNYSSELNVNALELDDSALYLCASSGTLGNEQFFGPGTRLTVL.